This entry is about one T cell receptor beta chain. Its antigen is not known. The data were taken from a study of cytotoxic CD8 clonotypes in ibrutinib-treated CLL. Study-level background: Responses: roughly 25 partial, 2 complete; after median around 64 months, about 15 stayed remitted, around twelve progressed. Study-wide points: The public clonotypes identified were infrequent and showed contraction or stability on treatment.

Profiled with immunoSEQ multiplex PCR; TCRdb holds only in-frame clones, not every one. This sample yields approximately 15,000 clones, of which approximately 82% are seen a single time; around 15% belongs to the top ten. The sequence was obtained from a human donor with chronic lymphocytic leukemia. The sequencing used PBMCs, collected before ibrutinib treatment.

CDR3 in DNA: TGTGCCAGCACAATTAGTGTTGGCGGGAGGGATTACGAGCAGTACTTC. Translation: CASTISVGGRDYEQYF. The V and J genes are TRBV28 and TRBJ2-7; 9 positions agree with TRBD2. V gave up 7 bases and J gave up 4 bases; unmatched junction bases: 14. The CDR3 contains 16 residues. CDR1 and CDR2 (germline): MDHEN, SYDVKM.